This is a list of T cell receptor beta chains from one sample in a study of CD8+ T cells in alopecia areata. Sequencing was performed with immunoSEQ multiplex PCR; in TCRdb, only in-frame clones are kept and a portion is missing. This repertoire shows roughly 60,000 clones, around 47% found once; its top ten account for around 54%. The specimen sequenced was NKG2D-low CD8+ T cells sorted from blood. These receptors all come from a human donor with alopecia areata. CDR3s include the opening cysteine and the closing phenylalanine or tryptophan. A D gene is named only where the DNA matches it firmly. Where a row states a size, it is once, few, many or the class of an expanded clone; other rows omit it.

J gene | clone size | V gene | D gene | CDR3 protein | CDR3 DNA
TRBJ2-3 | few | TRBV19 | NA | CASSPLTGEDVDTQYF | TGTGCCAGTAGTCCTCTGACGGGGGAGGACGTGGATACGCAGTATTTT
TRBJ2-1 | NA | TRBV2 | NA | CASNPESSYNEQFF | TGTGCCAGCAACCCGGAGAGCTCCTACAATGAGCAGTTCTTC
TRBJ2-2 | NA | TRBV29-1 | TRBD1 | CSVPDRVHGELFF | TGCAGCGTCCCCGACAGGGTTCACGGGGAGCTGTTTTTT
TRBJ2-1 | once | TRBV4-3 | NA | CASSQRGVNEQFF | TGCGCCAGCAGCCAAAGGGGGGTCAATGAGCAGTTCTTC
TRBJ2-3 | NA | TRBV6-6 | TRBD2 | CASSYKAGGTDTQYF | TGTGCCAGCAGTTACAAAGCGGGGGGCACAGATACGCAGTATTTT
TRBJ2-7 | NA | TRBV5-1 | NA | CASSWAEADEQYF | TGCGCCAGCAGCTGGGCAGAGGCCGACGAGCAGTACTTC
TRBJ1-2 | NA | TRBV29-1 | NA | CSVDWGALGYTF | TGCAGCGTTGATTGGGGGGCGCTGGGCTACACCTTC
TRBJ2-1 | few | TRBV7-9 | NA | CASSRGTDNEQFF | TGTGCCAGCAGCCGGGGGACAGACAATGAGCAGTTCTTC
TRBJ2-7 | few | TRBV7-2 | NA | CASSLIGREQYF | TGTGCCAGCAGCTTGATCGGGAGAGAGCAGTACTTC
TRBJ2-5 | few | TRBV7-9 | TRBD1 | CASSTPHGTGGLGETQYF | TGTGCCAGCAGCACCCCACACGGCACAGGGGGCCTGGGGGAGACCCAGTACTTC
TRBJ2-1 | few | TRBV29-1 | TRBD2 | CSVVGLVLDNEQFF | TGCAGCGTTGTAGGACTAGTATTGGACAATGAGCAGTTCTTC
TRBJ1-1 | NA | TRBV9 | NA | CASSAAGMNTEAFF | TGTGCCAGCAGCGCTGCCGGCATGAACACTGAAGCTTTCTTT
TRBJ2-3 | NA | TRBV4-2 | NA | CASSFRSRGTDTQYF | TGTGCCAGCAGCTTTCGGTCGCGGGGCACAGATACGCAGTATTTT
TRBJ1-2 | NA | TRBV27 | NA | CASSWGRGMANYGYTF | TGTGCCAGCAGCTGGGGGAGGGGTATGGCTAACTATGGCTACACCTTC
TRBJ1-5 | NA | TRBV7-9 | NA | CASSPSANQPQHF | TGTGCCAGCAGCCCATCGGCGAATCAGCCCCAGCATTTT
TRBJ2-3 | NA | TRBV9 | NA | CASSSWETVRTDTQYF | TGTGCCAGCAGCTCTTGGGAGACAGTCCGCACAGATACGCAGTATTTT
TRBJ2-3 | NA | TRBV27 | TRBD1 | CASSRSRTGLVTDTQYF | TGTGCCAGCAGTCGGTCACGGACAGGGTTGGTCACAGATACGCAGTATTTT
TRBJ2-2 | NA | TRBV6-4 | NA | CASSAGDTGELFF | TGTGCCAGCAGTGCGGGGGACACCGGGGAGCTGTTTTTT
TRBJ2-1 | once | TRBV30 | TRBD2 | CAWTPARGRFSEQFF | TGTGCCTGGACTCCCGCCCGCGGGAGGTTCAGTGAGCAGTTCTTC
TRBJ2-5 | NA | TRBV9 | NA | CASSVDRDLETQYF | TGTGCCAGCAGCGTAGACCGGGATTTGGAGACCCAGTACTTC
TRBJ2-1 | NA | TRBV14 | NA | CASSQGTYNEQFF | TGTGCCAGCAGCCAGGGGACCTACAATGAGCAGTTCTTC
TRBJ1-4 | NA | TRBV29-1 | NA | CSVSGTSTNEKLFF | TGCAGCGTCAGCGGGACCTCAACTAATGAAAAACTGTTTTTT
TRBJ2-7 | NA | TRBV13 | TRBD1 | CASRHRDLGTGRYEQYF | TGTGCCAGCAGACACAGAGACCTAGGGACAGGTCGCTACGAGCAGTACTTC
TRBJ2-3 | NA | TRBV27 | TRBD2 | CASTKLAGNTDTQYF | TGTGCCAGCACGAAGCTAGCGGGGAACACAGATACGCAGTATTTT
TRBJ2-7 | NA | TRBV27 | NA | CASSFTGYEQYF | TGTGCCAGCAGCTTCACCGGGTACGAGCAGTACTTC
TRBJ2-5 | once | TRBV29-1 | NA | CSALQETQYF | TGCAGCGCCCTACAAGAGACCCAGTACTTC
TRBJ2-5 | NA | TRBV14 | TRBD1 | CASSLRDRGPQETQYF | TGTGCCAGCAGCCTCCGGGACAGGGGGCCCCAAGAGACCCAGTACTTC
TRBJ2-3 | NA | TRBV9 | NA | CASSLEAPDTQYF | TGTGCCAGCAGCCTAGAGGCCCCAGATACGCAGTATTTT
TRBJ1-1 | few | TRBV19 | NA | CASSTGPGENTEAFF | TGTGCCAGTAGTACCGGTCCAGGCGAGAACACTGAAGCTTTCTTT
TRBJ2-1 | NA | TRBV9 | NA | CASSGDEQFF | TGTGCCAGCAGCGGCGATGAGCAGTTCTTC
TRBJ2-7 | few | TRBV10-3 | NA | CAIRDPGAYEQYF | TGTGCCATCAGAGATCCAGGGGCGTACGAGCAGTACTTC